This TCR beta chain comes out of a study of CD8 T cells in ankylosing spondylitis. Study-level results: Researchers report that disease-linked clones proved CD8+ and relatively rare in peripheral blood.

Each CDR3 protein gets one entry after TCRdb re-called the 5' RACE reads with MiXCR. The repertoire consists of approximately 150,000 distinct CDR3 sequences, with roughly 34% occurring once and the leading ten covering 6%. As regards this clonotype: Antigen unknown.

Looked up from germline, CDR1 is MNHEY and CDR2 is SMNVEV (reference sequence). The CDR3 runs 15 residues. Trimming shortened V by 0 bases and J by 6 bases, and 12 bases separated the two germline ends. The sample was synovial fluid, either unsorted or a sorted T cell fraction (not recorded which). The chain has TRBV27 and TRBJ2-1, with a weak D call TRBD1 (6 bases). This clonotype was sampled from a male donor with ankylosing spondylitis. The CDR3 region is CASSLSRGGRNEQFF. The CDR3 bases are TGTGCCAGCAGTTTATCGCGTGGGGGCCGCAATGAGCAGTTCTTC.